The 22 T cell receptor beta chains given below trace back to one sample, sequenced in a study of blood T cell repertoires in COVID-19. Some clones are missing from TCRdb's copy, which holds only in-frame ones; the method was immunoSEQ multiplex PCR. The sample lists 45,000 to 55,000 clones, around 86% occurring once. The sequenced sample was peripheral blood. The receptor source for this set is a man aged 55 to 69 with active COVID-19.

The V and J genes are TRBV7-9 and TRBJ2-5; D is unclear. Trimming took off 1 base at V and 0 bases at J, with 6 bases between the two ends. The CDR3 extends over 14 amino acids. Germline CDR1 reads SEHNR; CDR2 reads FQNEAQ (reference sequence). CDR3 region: CASSLGLNQETQYF. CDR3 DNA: TGTGCCAGCAGCTTAGGGCTCAACCAAGAGACCCAGTACTTC.

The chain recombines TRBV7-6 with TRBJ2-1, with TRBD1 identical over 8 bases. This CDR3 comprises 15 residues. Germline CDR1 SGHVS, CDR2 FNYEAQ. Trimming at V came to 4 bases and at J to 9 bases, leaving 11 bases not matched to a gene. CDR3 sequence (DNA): TGTGCCAGCAGCTCGGACAGGGCGTACCAATCTGAGCAGTTCTTC. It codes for CASSSDRAYQSEQFF.

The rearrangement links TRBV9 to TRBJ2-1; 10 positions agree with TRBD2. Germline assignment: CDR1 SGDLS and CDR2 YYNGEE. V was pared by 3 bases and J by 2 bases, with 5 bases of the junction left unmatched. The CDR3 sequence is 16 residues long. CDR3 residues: CASSATGTSAYNEQFF. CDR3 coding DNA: TGTGCCAGCAGCGCGACCGGGACTAGCGCCTACAATGAGCAGTTCTTC. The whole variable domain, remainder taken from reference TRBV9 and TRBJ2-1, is DSGVTQTPKHLITATGQRVTLRCSPRSGDLSVYWYQQSLDQGLQFLIQYYNGEERAKGNILERFSAQQFPDLHSELNLSSLELGDSALYFCASSATGTSAYNEQFFGPGTRLTVL.

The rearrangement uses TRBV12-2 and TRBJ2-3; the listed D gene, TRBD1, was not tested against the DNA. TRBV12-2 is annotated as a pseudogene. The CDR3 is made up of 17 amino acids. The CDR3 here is CASRLVGVQGSTDTQYF. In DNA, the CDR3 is TGTGCAAGTCGCTTAGTGGGCGTTCAGGGGAGCACAGATACGCAGTATTTT.

In DNA, the CDR3 is TGTGCCAGCAGTTACTCGTCGGGTTTTGGAAATGAGCAGTTCTTC. It encodes CASSYSSGFGNEQFF. The chain links TRBV6-5 to TRBJ2-1; D is unresolved. CDR1 is MNHEY and CDR2 is SVGAGI in the germline V gene. The V and J ends lost 0 bases and 7 bases respectively, with 13 bases between them. This CDR3 comprises 15 residues.

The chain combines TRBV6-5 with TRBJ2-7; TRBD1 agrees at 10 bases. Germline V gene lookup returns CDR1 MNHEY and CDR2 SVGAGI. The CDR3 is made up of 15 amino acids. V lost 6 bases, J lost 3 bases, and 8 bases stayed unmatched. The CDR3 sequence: CASSARGDRGYEQYF. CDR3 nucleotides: TGTGCCAGCAGCGCTAGGGGGGACAGGGGCTACGAGCAGTACTTC.

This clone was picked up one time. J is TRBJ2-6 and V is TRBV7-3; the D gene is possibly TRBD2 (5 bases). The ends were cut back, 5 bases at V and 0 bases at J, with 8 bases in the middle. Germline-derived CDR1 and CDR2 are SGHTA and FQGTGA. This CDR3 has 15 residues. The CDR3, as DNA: TGTGCCAGCAGCCTCGGGAACTCTGGGGCCAACGTCCTGACTTTC. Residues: CASSLGNSGANVLTF. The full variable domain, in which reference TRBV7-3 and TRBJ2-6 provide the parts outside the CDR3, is GAGVSQTPSNKVTEKGKYVELRCDPISGHTALYWYRQSLGQGPEFLIYFQGTGAADDSGLPNDRFFAVRPEGSVSTLKIQRTERGDSAVYLCASSLGNSGANVLTFGAGSRLTVL.

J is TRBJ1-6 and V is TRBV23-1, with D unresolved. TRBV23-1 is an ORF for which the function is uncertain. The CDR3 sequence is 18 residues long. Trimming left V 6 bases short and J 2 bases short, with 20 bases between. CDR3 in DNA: TGCGCCAGCAGACTCCTCGGGCCGGGATGCACCTATAATTCACCCCTCCACTTT. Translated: CASRLLGPGCTYNSPLHF.

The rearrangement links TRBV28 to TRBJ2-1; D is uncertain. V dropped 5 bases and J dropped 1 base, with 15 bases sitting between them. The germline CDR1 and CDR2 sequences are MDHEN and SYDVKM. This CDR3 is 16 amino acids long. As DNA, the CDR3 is TGTGCCAGCAGTACCGCTCAGGAAGAATCCTACAATGAGCAGTTCTTC. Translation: CASSTAQEESYNEQFF.

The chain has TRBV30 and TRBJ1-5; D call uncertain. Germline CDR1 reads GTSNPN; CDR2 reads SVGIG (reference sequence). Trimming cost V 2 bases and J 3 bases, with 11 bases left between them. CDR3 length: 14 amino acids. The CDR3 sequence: CAWSYVQVNQPQHF. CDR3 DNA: TGTGCCTGGAGTTACGTCCAGGTCAATCAGCCCCAGCATTTT.

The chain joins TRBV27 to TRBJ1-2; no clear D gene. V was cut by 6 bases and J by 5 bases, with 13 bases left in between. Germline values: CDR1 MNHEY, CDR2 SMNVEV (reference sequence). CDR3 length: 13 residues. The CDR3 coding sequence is TGTGCCAGCAGGCCCGGGAACCGGTATGGCTACACCTTC. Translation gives CASRPGNRYGYTF.

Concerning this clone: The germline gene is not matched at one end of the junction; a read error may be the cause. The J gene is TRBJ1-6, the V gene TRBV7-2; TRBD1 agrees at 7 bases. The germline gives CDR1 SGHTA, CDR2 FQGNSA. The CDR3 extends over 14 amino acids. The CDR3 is CASSQTGNNSPLRF. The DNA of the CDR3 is TGTGCCAGCAGCCAGACAGGGAATAATTCACCCCTCCGCTTT. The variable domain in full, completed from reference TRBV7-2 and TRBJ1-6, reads GAGVSQSPSNKVTEKGKDVELRCDPISGHTALYWYRQSLGQGLEFLIYFQGNSAPDKSGLPSDRFSAERTGGSVSTLTIQRTQQEDSAVYLCASSQTGNNSPLRFGNGTRLTVT.

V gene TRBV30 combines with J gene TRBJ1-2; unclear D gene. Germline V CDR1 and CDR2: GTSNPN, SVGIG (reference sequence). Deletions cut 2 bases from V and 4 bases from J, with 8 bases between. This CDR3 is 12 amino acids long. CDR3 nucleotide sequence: TGTGCCTGGAGTTCCGGTGCCTATGGCTACACCTTC. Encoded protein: CAWSSGAYGYTF.

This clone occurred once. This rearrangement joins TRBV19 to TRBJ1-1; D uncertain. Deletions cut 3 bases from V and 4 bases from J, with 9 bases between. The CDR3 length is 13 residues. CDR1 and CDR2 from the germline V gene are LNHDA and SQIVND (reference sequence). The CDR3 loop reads CASSIGSFTEAFF. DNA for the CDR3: TGTGCCAGTAGTATTGGGAGTTTCACTGAAGCTTTCTTT.

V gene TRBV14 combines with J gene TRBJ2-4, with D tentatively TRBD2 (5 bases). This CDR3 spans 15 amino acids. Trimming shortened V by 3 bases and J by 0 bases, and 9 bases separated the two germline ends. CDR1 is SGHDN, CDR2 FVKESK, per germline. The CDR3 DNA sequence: TGTGCCAGCAGCCATCGGGATCTAGCCAAAAACATTCAGTACTTC. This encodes CASSHRDLAKNIQYF.

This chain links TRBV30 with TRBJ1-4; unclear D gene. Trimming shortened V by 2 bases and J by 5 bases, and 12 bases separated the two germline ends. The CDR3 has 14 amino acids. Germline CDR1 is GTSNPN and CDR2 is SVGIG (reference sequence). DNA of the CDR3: TGTGCCTGGAGTCTGTCCCTTCAGAATGAAAAACTGTTTTTT. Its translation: CAWSLSLQNEKLFF. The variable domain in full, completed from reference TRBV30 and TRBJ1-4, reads SQTIHQWPATLVQPVGSPLSLECTVEGTSNPNLYWYRQAAGRGLQLLFYSVGIGQISSEVPQNLSASRPQDRQFILSSKKLLLSDSGFYLCAWSLSLQNEKLFFGSGTQLSVL.

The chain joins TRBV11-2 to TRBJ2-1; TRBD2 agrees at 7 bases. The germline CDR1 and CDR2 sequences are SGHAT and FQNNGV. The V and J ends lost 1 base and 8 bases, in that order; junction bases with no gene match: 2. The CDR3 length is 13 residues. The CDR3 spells CASSLGLADEQFF. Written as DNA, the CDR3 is TGTGCCAGCAGCTTAGGGCTAGCGGATGAGCAGTTCTTC.

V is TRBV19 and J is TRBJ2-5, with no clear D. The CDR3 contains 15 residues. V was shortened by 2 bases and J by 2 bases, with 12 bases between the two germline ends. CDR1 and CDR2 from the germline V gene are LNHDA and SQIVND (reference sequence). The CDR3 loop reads CASSIRQAPQETQYF. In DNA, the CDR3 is TGTGCCAGTAGTATAAGGCAGGCGCCGCAAGAGACCCAGTACTTC.

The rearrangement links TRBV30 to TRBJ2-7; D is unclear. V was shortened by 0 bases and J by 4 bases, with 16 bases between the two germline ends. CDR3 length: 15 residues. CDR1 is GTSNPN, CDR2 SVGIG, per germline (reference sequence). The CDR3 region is CAWSVQYGFRYEQYF. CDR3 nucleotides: TGTGCCTGGAGTGTACAGTATGGTTTTAGATACGAGCAGTACTTC.

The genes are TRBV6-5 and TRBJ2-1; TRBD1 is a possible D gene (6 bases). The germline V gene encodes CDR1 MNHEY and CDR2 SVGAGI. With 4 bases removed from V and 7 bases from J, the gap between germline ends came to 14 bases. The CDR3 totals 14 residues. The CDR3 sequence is CASSWGHLRNEQFF. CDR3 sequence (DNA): TGTGCCAGCAGTTGGGGACACCTTAGGAATGAGCAGTTCTTC.

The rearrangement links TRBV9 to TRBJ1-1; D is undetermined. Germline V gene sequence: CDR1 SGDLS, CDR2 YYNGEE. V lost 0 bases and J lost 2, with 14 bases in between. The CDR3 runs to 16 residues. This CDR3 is CASSVDVGRENTEAFF. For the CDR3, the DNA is TGTGCCAGCAGCGTAGATGTAGGGAGGGAAAACACTGAAGCTTTCTTT. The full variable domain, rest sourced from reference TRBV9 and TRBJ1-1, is DSGVTQTPKHLITATGQRVTLRCSPRSGDLSVYWYQQSLDQGLQFLIQYYNGEERAKGNILERFSAQQFPDLHSELNLSSLELGDSALYFCASSVDVGRENTEAFFGQGTRLTVV.

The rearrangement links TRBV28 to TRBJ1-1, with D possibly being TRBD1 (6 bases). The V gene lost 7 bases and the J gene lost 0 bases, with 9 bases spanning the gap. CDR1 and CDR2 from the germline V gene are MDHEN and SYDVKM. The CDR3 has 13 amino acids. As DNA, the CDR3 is TGTGCCAGCACTGGACAGATGAACACTGAAGCTTTCTTT. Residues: CASTGQMNTEAFF.